The 25 T cell receptor beta chains reported below all come from one sample, sequenced in a study of CD8+ T cells in alopecia areata. RNA extraction was followed by reverse transcription into cDNA, which acted as the sequencing template. Clones were sequenced by immunoSEQ multiplex PCR, and TCRdb holds only the in-frame ones, with some missing. The sample has 160,000 or so clones, 50% to 70% seen once. Treatment indicated: oral pan-JAK inhibitor, 5-10 mg twice daily. The sequenced sample was CD4+ T cells sorted from blood, obtained at week 4, from a patient treated with tofacitinib. All receptors come from a human donor with alopecia areata.

The chain has TRBV5-4 and TRBJ1-1; no definite D call. The V and J ends lost 5 bases and 0 bases respectively, with 14 bases between them. This CDR3 contains 15 residues. The germline gives CDR1 SGHNT, CDR2 YYREEE (reference sequence). As DNA, the CDR3 is TGTGCCAGCAGGCGAGCGGGGAACATGAACACTGAAGCTTTCTTT. This gives the protein CASRRAGNMNTEAFF.

This rearrangement joins TRBV15 to TRBJ2-5; no clear D gene. Germline V CDR1 and CDR2: LNHNV, YYDKDF (reference sequence). This CDR3 is built from 15 residues. Trimming stripped 5 bases from V and 5 bases from J, with 18 bases between. CDR3 sequence: CATSEMGFREETQYF. The CDR3 nucleotides read TGTGCCACCAGCGAAATGGGGTTTCGAGAGGAGACCCAGTACTTC.

The chain combines TRBV5-1 with TRBJ2-7, with D possibly called TRBD1 or TRBD2 (5 bases each). The CDR3 has 14 amino acids. The germline CDR1 and CDR2 sequences are SGHRS and YFSETQ. V lost 0 bases to trimming and J lost 0 bases, with 7 bases between them. CDR3 in DNA: TGCGCCAGCAGCTTGGTGGGGACCTCCTACGAGCAGTACTTC. Protein sequence: CASSLVGTSYEQYF.

The V gene is TRBV5-6, the J gene TRBJ1-1, with a possible D match to TRBD1 (6 bases). The CDR3 is 15 amino acids. Germline CDR1 and CDR2: SGHDT and YYEEEE. V was trimmed by 4 bases and J by 1 base, leaving 14 bases between them. CDR3 region: CASSVPRGANTEAFF. The CDR3 nucleotides read TGTGCCAGCAGCGTTCCTAGGGGGGCGAACACTGAAGCTTTCTTT.

This clone was counted a few times. The rearrangement uses TRBV5-4 and TRBJ1-5, with D perhaps TRBD1 (5 bases). V was cut by 0 bases and J by 1 base, with 8 bases left in between. CDR3 length equals 15 residues. Germline CDR1 SGHNT, CDR2 YYREEE (reference sequence). This CDR3 reads CASSLGGESNQPQHF. The CDR3 DNA reads TGTGCCAGCAGCTTGGGGGGGGAGAGCAATCAGCCCCAGCATTTT.

This clone has a handful of counts. V usage is TRBV11-2 and J usage is TRBJ1-6; D call uncertain. Deletions cut 1 base from V and 3 bases from J, with 10 bases between. Germline CDR1 is SGHAT and CDR2 is FQNNGV. This CDR3 has 16 residues. The CDR3, as DNA: TGTGCCAGCAGCTTAGGGTGGGCCGGCTATAATTCACCCCTCCACTTT. This translates into CASSLGWAGYNSPLHF.

Only a few counts were recorded for this clone. The chain has TRBV5-6 and TRBJ1-2; D is uncertain. There are 13 residues in the CDR3. The germline CDR1 and CDR2 sequences are SGHDT and YYEEEE. Trimming took off 5 bases at V and 4 bases at J, with 12 bases between the two ends. The DNA of the CDR3 is TGTGCCAGCAGGGTTGCTACCGTCTATGGCTACACCTTC. It specifies CASRVATVYGYTF. The full variable domain, completed using reference TRBV5-6 and TRBJ1-2, is DAGVTQSPTHLIKTRGQQVTLRCSPKSGHDTVSWYQQALGQGPQFIFQYYEEEERQRGNFPDRFSGHQFPNYSSELNVNALLLGDSALYLCASRVATVYGYTFGSGTRLTVV.

Details on this clone: One end of the junction varies from germline; a read error may be responsible. The chain couples TRBV30 to TRBJ1-2; D may be TRBD1 (5 bases). The CDR3 spans 13 residues. Germline lookup yields CDR1 GTSNPN and CDR2 SVGIG (reference sequence). The CDR3 reads CAWGVEGKGGYTF. DNA for the CDR3: TGTGCCTGGGGTGTGGAGGGGAAGGGTGGCTACACCTTC.

This clone appeared a few times. This rearrangement joins TRBV29-1 to TRBJ2-1; TRBD1 agrees at 7 bases. The CDR3 loop spans 12 amino acids. Germline V lookup: CDR1 SQVTM, CDR2 ANQGSEA. The CDR3 is CSSQGVSDEQFF. CDR3 coding DNA: TGCAGTTCTCAGGGGGTTAGCGATGAGCAGTTCTTC.

Details on this clone: A junction boundary mismatches the germline segment, possibly from a read error. This chain joins TRBV25-1 and TRBJ2-1, with 7 bases lining up with TRBD1. The length of the CDR3 is 11 residues. Germline V gene lookup returns CDR1 MGHDK and CDR2 SYGVNS. The CDR3 DNA follows: TGTGCCAGCAGTGAGACAGGGAGTCAGGTCTTC. As protein: CASSETGSQVF.

The V and J genes are TRBV16 and TRBJ2-7; TRBD2 matches at 9 bases. With V trimmed by 9 bases and J by 3 bases, 15 bases remained unmatched. The CDR3 spans 16 residues. CDR1 is KGHSY, CDR2 FQNENV, per germline. The CDR3 DNA is TGTGCCAGTGCATCGCCCGTAGCGGGGGCCCGCTACGAGCAGTACTTC. This encodes CASASPVAGARYEQYF.

The chain uses TRBV7-9 and TRBJ1-5; D uncertain. Trimming left V 5 bases short and J 0 bases short, with 14 bases between. Per germline, CDR1 SEHNR and CDR2 FQNEAQ (reference sequence). The CDR3 is 16 residues long. The CDR3 is CASSGERGYSNQPQHF. The CDR3 coding sequence is TGTGCCAGCAGCGGGGAGCGTGGATATAGCAATCAGCCCCAGCATTTT.

The V and J genes are TRBV30 and TRBJ2-7; maybe TRBD1 (5 bases). Germline V CDR1 and CDR2: GTSNPN, SVGIG (reference sequence). V was clipped by 4 bases and J by 2 bases, with 9 bases between them. The CDR3 runs to 12 residues. Written as DNA, the CDR3 is TGTGCCTGGAACCAGGGAACCTACGAGCAGTACTTC. Translated: CAWNQGTYEQYF.

This clone was seen once. This chain links TRBV29-1 with TRBJ2-3; D perhaps matches TRBD1 (6 bases). CDR3 size: 12 residues. The germline V and J ends were trimmed by 5 bases and 7 bases, with 13 bases remaining between them. Per the germline V gene, CDR1 is SQVTM and CDR2 is ANQGSEA. CDR3 amino acids: CSVKDRAHTQYF. CDR3 nucleotide sequence: TGCAGCGTTAAGGACAGAGCCCATACGCAGTATTTT.

V and J are TRBV29-1 and TRBJ2-1, with D tentatively TRBD2 (5 bases). CDR1 and CDR2 (germline): SQVTM, ANQGSEA. V was clipped by 4 bases and J by 0 bases, with 10 bases between them. CDR3 size: 14 residues. CDR3 in amino acids: CSVARLLSYNEQFF. In nucleotides, the CDR3 is TGCAGCGTTGCCAGACTACTCTCCTACAATGAGCAGTTCTTC.

The gene calls are TRBV19 and TRBJ2-5; TRBD1 matches 9 bases. Unmatched junction bases numbered 7, after V lost 5 bases and J lost 3 bases. Germline CDR1 is LNHDA and CDR2 is SQIVND (reference sequence). The CDR3 covers 15 residues. The DNA for the CDR3 is TGTGCCAGTAGTCGGAGGACAGGGGAAAAAGAGACCCAGTACTTC. Its translation is CASSRRTGEKETQYF.

This chain joins TRBV4-3 and TRBJ1-5, with unresolved D. Germline values: CDR1 LGHNA, CDR2 YSLEER. V was pared by 0 bases and J by 9 bases, with 12 bases between. This CDR3 comprises 14 residues. The DNA of the CDR3 is TGCGCCAGCAGCCAAGATCGGGTGACCGCGCCCCAGCATTTT. Its translation: CASSQDRVTAPQHF.

In DNA form, the CDR3 reads TGTGCCAGCAGCTTGGAACCCGACCACGAGCCCCAGCATTTT. Residues: CASSLEPDHEPQHF. The chain employs TRBV5-6 and TRBJ1-5; unclear D gene. With 0 bases removed from V and 8 bases from J, the gap between germline ends came to 12 bases. This CDR3 has 14 amino acids. Germline-derived CDR1 and CDR2 are SGHDT and YYEEEE.

The rearrangement links TRBV29-1 to TRBJ2-3, with TRBD2 identical over 8 bases. Germline assignment: CDR1 SQVTM and CDR2 ANQGSEA. V was clipped by 1 base and J by 2 bases; unmatched bases: 5. The CDR3 is 15 amino acids. CDR3 nucleotides: TGCAGCGTTGAAGTCGGGGGGGCGAACACAGATACGCAGTATTTT. It is translated as CSVEVGGANTDTQYF.

This chain uses TRBV6-1 with TRBJ2-3; 7 nucleotides align to TRBD1. The CDR3 loop spans 14 amino acids. Germline trimming cut 10 bases from V and 4 bases from J; bases unmatched to any gene: 11. The germline V gene has CDR1 MNHNS and CDR2 SASEGT. Here the CDR3 DNA reads TGTGCCATCACAGGGGCCTCGAGGCCAGATACGCAGTATTTT. It yields the protein CAITGASRPDTQYF.

The genes are TRBV29-1 and TRBJ2-1, with TRBD2 identical over 15 bases. The CDR3 totals 14 residues. Germline V gene sequence: CDR1 SQVTM, CDR2 ANQGSEA. V lost 6 bases to trimming and J lost 7 bases; unmatched junction nucleotides: 4. The CDR3 loop reads CSVAGTSGGNEQFF. CDR3 nucleotides: TGCAGCGTCGCCGGGACTAGCGGGGGGAATGAGCAGTTCTTC.

The gene calls are TRBV2 and TRBJ2-5; D ambiguous. Per the germline V gene, CDR1 is SNHLY and CDR2 is FYNNEI. V lost 4 bases, J lost 5 bases, and 11 bases lay in between. This CDR3 spans 13 amino acids. The CDR3, as DNA: TGTGCCAGCAGTGTTCAGCTAGGGGAGACCCAGTACTTC. Residues: CASSVQLGETQYF.

V usage is TRBV29-1 and J usage is TRBJ2-3; TRBD1 matches at 7 bases. Germline CDR1 SQVTM, CDR2 ANQGSEA. Trimming took 6 bases from V and 0 from J; bases not matched to a gene: 6. The CDR3 spans 14 residues. As DNA, the CDR3 is TGCAGCGTCAACAGGGGCCCCAGCACAGATACGCAGTATTTT. This encodes CSVNRGPSTDTQYF.

This clone appeared once. The chain uses TRBV30 and TRBJ1-4; D ambiguous. Trimming removed 1 base at V and 0 bases at J, with 9 bases between. The V gene's germline CDR1 is GTSNPN and CDR2 SVGIG (reference sequence). This CDR3 spans 15 amino acids. CDR3 nucleotides: TGTGCCTGGAGTGACCCCGGGTCAACTAATGAAAAACTGTTTTTT. It specifies CAWSDPGSTNEKLFF.

The V gene is TRBV4-1, the J gene TRBJ1-1; D gene unclear. Trimming removed 0 bases from V and 4 bases from J, with 12 bases in between. Germline V gene sequence: CDR1 MGHRA, CDR2 YSYEKL. The length of the CDR3 is 15 residues. CDR3 in DNA: TGCGCCAGCAGCCAAGATTTTCCGGGAGGCACTGAAGCTTTCTTT. This gives the protein CASSQDFPGGTEAFF.